This entry lists 2 T cell receptor beta chains sequenced from one sample in a study of blood T cell repertoires in COVID-19. Profiling relied on immunoSEQ multiplex PCR, and the TCRdb table lists in-frame clones only, not all of them. Counted here are 300,000 to 400,000 clones, roughly 90% occurring once; the ten biggest clones make up about 7%. The sample taken for sequencing was peripheral blood. The receptors derive from a woman between 65 and 79 years old with COVID-19, enrolled during active disease.

J is TRBJ1-6 and V is TRBV30; 8 bases fit TRBD1. This CDR3 region has 13 residues. With 5 bases clipped from V and 7 bases from J, the junction kept 4 bases outside the gene matches. Per the germline V gene, CDR1 is GTSNPN and CDR2 is SVGIG (reference sequence). CDR3 loop: CAWGQGFNSPLHF. In nucleotides, the CDR3 is TGTGCCTGGGGACAGGGTTTCAATTCACCCCTCCACTTT.

The chain has TRBV6-5 and TRBJ2-7; 7 positions match TRBD1. Germline V CDR1 and CDR2: MNHEY, SVGAGI. V lost 6 bases to trimming and J lost 0 bases; unmatched junction nucleotides: 2. There are 13 residues in the CDR3. The CDR3 DNA sequence: TGTGCCAGCAGGCGACAGGGCTCCTACGAGCAGTACTTC. Translated, it gives CASRRQGSYEQYF.